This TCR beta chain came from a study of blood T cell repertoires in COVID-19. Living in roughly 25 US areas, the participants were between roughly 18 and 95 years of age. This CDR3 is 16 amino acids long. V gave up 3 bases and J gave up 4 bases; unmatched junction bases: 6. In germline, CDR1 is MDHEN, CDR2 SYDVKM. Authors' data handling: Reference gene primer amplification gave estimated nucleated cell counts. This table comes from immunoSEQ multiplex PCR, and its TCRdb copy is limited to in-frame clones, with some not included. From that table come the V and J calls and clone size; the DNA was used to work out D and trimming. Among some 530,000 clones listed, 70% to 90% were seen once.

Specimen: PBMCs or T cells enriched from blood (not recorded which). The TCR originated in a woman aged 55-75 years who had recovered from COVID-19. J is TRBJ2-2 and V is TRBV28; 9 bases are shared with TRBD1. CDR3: CASSFLQGAGTGELFF. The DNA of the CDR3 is TGTGCCAGCAGTTTCCTACAGGGGGCGGGCACCGGGGAGCTGTTTTTT.